The 5 T cell receptor beta chains presented below share a single source sample, sequenced in a study of identical twins. TCRdb reprocessed the 5' RACE reads with MiXCR, giving one entry per CDR3 protein. The sample includes 200,000 to 300,000 distinct CDR3 sequences, 7.5% of them seen just once. These data are also associated with another study on yellow fever vaccine responses in identical twins.

Sequenced input: CD8+ T cells sorted from blood. All receptors come from a woman between 18 and 30 years old in good health.

This clonotype turned up a few times. The chain joins TRBV15 to TRBJ2-2; D may be TRBD2 (5 bases). Trimming removed 1 base from V and 4 bases from J, with 10 bases in between. This CDR3 is built from 15 residues. Germline V gene sequence: CDR1 LNHNV, CDR2 YYDKDF (reference sequence). CDR3 residues: CATSRVLAGTGELFF. CDR3 bases: TGTGCCACCAGCAGAGTCCTGGCGGGCACCGGGGAGCTGTTTTTT.

The genes are TRBV21-1 and TRBJ2-7; TRBD2, the D gene given by the table, was not confirmed from the DNA. TRBV21-1 is a pseudogene. This CDR3 is 16 amino acids long. CDR3 sequence: CASSKARVAGTYEQYV. CDR3 nucleotide sequence: TGTGCCAGCAGCAAAGCGCGAGTAGCGGGGACCTACGAGCAGTACGTC.

This clonotype was seen at least ten times. CDR3 sequence: CATSREGTVGDEQYF. CDR3 DNA: TGTGCCACCAGCAGAGAGGGGACAGTGGGTGACGAGCAGTACTTC. V and J are TRBV15 and TRBJ2-7; 7 bases are a match to TRBD1. This CDR3 has 15 residues. Germline V gene lookup returns CDR1 LNHNV and CDR2 YYDKDF (reference sequence). Germline trimming cut 0 bases from V and 5 bases from J; bases unmatched to any gene: 7.

This clonotype has ten or more counts. V is TRBV27 and J is TRBJ2-7, with D maybe TRBD2 (6 bases). This CDR3 contains 13 residues. The V end lost 6 bases, the J end lost 0 bases, and 9 bases lay between the germline ends. Germline assignment: CDR1 MNHEY and CDR2 SMNVEV (reference sequence). CDR3 in amino acids: CASSSGGSYEQYF. The CDR3 region has the DNA TGTGCCAGCAGCTCCGGGGGCTCCTACGAGCAGTACTTC.

Points on this clonotype: A junction end diverges from the germline sequence, so it may reflect a read error. The genes are TRBV12-3 or TRBV12-4 and TRBJ2-1; 8 bases map to TRBD2. CDR3 size: 18 residues. The CDR3 spells CAISLVVGAGVAYNEQFF. The CDR3 coding sequence is TGTGCCATCAGTTTAGTGGTAGGAGCGGGGGTCGCCTACAATGAGCAGTTCTTC.